The next 7 T cell receptor beta chains were all read from a single sample in a study of blood T cell repertoires in COVID-19. The data were produced by immunoSEQ multiplex PCR, yet TCRdb's version contains in-frame clones alone and is incomplete. The data hold roughly 200,000 clones, with 75% to 85% observed a single time. The material sequenced was PBMCs or T cells enriched from blood (not recorded which). The origin of the receptors is a man in his forties who had recovered from COVID-19.

J is TRBJ1-4 and V is TRBV19, with 7 bases matching TRBD1. CDR3 length equals 13 residues. Germline CDR1 is LNHDA and CDR2 is SQIVND (reference sequence). J was trimmed by 8 bases and V by 5 bases; bases with no gene match: 5. Written as DNA, the CDR3 is TGTGCCAGTAGTGCGCGGGACAGAGAAAAACTGTTTTTT. Its translation: CASSARDREKLFF.

The genes are TRBV3-1 (or the pseudogene TRBV3-2) and TRBJ1-1; no clear D gene. This CDR3 spans 12 amino acids. V was shortened by 5 bases and J by 9 bases, with 13 bases between the two germline ends. In germline, CDR1 is LGHDT, CDR2 YNNKEL (reference sequence). CDR3 coding DNA: TGTGCCAGCAGCGAAACGGGTCTTCAAGCTTTCTTT. The encoded protein is CASSETGLQAFF.

This sequence joins TRBV18 and TRBJ2-2; 7 bases are shared with TRBD2. Per germline, CDR1 KGHSH and CDR2 LQKENI. With 2 bases clipped from V and 7 bases from J, the junction kept 1 base outside the gene matches. This CDR3 has 13 residues. Here the CDR3 reads CASSPTGGGELFF. CDR3 DNA sequence: TGTGCCAGCTCACCAACGGGAGGCGGGGAGCTGTTTTTT. Variable domain in full (rest from reference TRBV18 and TRBJ2-2): NAGVMQNPRHLVRRRGQEARLRCSPMKGHSHVYWYRQLPEEGLKFMVYLQKENIIDESGMPKERFSAEFPKEGPSILRIQQVVRGDSAAYFCASSPTGGGELFFGEGSRLTVL.

The rearrangement uses TRBV3-1 (or the pseudogene TRBV3-2) and TRBJ2-7; a weak D match, TRBD1 (5 bases). Germline lookup yields CDR1 LGHDT and CDR2 YNNKEL (reference sequence). This CDR3 spans 13 amino acids. Deletions cut 1 base from V and 7 bases from J, with 11 bases between. This chain's CDR3 is CASSQAVSGEQYF. The CDR3 bases are TGTGCCAGCAGCCAAGCGGTCTCAGGGGAGCAGTACTTC.

In its sample, this clone was seen once. V is TRBV10-3 and J is TRBJ2-3, with D perhaps TRBD2 (5 bases). Germline lookup yields CDR1 ENHRY and CDR2 SYGVKD. This CDR3 has 15 amino acids. Trimming removed 4 bases from V and 0 bases from J, with 11 bases in between. CDR3 residues: CAISAASQSTDTQYF. CDR3 DNA: TGTGCCATCAGTGCGGCTAGCCAAAGCACAGATACGCAGTATTTT.

Comment on this clone: Other DNA sequences in this sample translate to the same CDR3. The genes are TRBV7-9 and TRBJ1-6; TRBD1 matches 9 bases. The CDR3 length is 15 residues. With 3 bases clipped from V and 7 bases from J, the junction kept 4 bases outside the gene matches. Germline CDR1 reads SEHNR; CDR2 reads FQNEAQ (reference sequence). The CDR3 region has the DNA TGTGCCAGCAGCTTGAGGACAGGGGAGAATTCACCCCTCCACTTT. Amino acid sequence: CASSLRTGENSPLHF.

CDR3 DNA: TGCGCCAGCAGCCAAGAGCAGGGTACGAACACCGGGGAGCTGTTTTTT. Translating gives CASSQEQGTNTGELFF. This chain joins TRBV4-3 and TRBJ2-2, with D possibly being TRBD1 (5 bases). The germline CDR1 and CDR2 sequences are LGHNA and YSLEER. The CDR3 runs 16 residues. Trimming took 0 bases from V and 0 from J, leaving 8 bases between them.